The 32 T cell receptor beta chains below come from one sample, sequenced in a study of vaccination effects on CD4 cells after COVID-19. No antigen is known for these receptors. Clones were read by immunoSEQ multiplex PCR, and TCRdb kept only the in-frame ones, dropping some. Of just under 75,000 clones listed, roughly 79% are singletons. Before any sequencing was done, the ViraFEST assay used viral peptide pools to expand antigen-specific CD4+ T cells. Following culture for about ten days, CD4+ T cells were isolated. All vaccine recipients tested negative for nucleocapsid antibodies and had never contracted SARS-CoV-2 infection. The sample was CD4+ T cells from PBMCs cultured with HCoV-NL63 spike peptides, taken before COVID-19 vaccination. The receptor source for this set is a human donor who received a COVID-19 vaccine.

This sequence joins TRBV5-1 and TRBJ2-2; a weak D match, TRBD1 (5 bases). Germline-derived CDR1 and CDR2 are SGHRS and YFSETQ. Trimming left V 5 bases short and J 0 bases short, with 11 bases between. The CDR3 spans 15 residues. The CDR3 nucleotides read TGCGCCAGCAGGTCCCAGGGTTCGAACACCGGGGAGCTGTTTTTT. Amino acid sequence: CASRSQGSNTGELFF. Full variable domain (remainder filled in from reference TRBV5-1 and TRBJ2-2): KAGVTQTPRYLIKTRGQQVTLSCSPISGHRSVSWYQQTPGQGLQFLFEYFSETQRNKGNFPGRFSGRQFSNSRSEMNVSTLELGDSALYLCASRSQGSNTGELFFGEGSRLTVL.

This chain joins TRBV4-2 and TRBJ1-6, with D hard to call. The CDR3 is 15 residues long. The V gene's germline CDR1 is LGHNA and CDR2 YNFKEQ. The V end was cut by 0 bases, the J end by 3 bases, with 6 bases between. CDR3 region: CASSQEQSYNSPLHF. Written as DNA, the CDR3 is TGTGCCAGCAGCCAAGAGCAGAGCTATAATTCACCCCTCCACTTT.

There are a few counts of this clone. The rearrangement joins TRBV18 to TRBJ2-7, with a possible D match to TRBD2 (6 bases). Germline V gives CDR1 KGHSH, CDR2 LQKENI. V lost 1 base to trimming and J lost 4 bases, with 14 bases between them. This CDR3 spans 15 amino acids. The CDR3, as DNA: TGTGCCAGCTCACCACGTAGGGACGGGGGATACGAGCAGTACGTC. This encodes CASSPRRDGGYEQYV.

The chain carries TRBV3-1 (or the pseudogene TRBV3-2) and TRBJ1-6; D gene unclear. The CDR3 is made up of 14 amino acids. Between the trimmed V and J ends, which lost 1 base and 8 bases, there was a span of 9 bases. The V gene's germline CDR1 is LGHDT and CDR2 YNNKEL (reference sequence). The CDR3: CASSQAGSDSPLHF. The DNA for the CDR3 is TGTGCCAGCAGCCAAGCGGGTAGTGATTCACCCCTCCACTTT.

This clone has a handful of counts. CDR3 DNA sequence: TGTGCCAGCAGTAACCCAGGGAATCAGCCCCAGCATTTT. Protein: CASSNPGNQPQHF. The chain joins TRBV6-5 to TRBJ1-5; TRBD1 might be the D (5 bases). V lost 5 bases and J 4 bases, leaving 9 bases between the germline ends. This CDR3 is 13 amino acids long. CDR1 and CDR2 from the germline V gene are MNHEY and SVGAGI.

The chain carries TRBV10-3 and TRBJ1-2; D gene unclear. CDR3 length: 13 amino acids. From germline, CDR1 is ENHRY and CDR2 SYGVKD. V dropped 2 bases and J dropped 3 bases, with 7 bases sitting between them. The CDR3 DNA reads TGTGCCATCAGTGAGGAGTCGCACTATGGCTACACCTTC. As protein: CAISEESHYGYTF.

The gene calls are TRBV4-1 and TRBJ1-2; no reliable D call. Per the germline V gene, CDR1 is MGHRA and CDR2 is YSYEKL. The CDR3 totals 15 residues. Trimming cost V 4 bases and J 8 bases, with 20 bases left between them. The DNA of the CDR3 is TGCGCCAGCAGCCGAGGCCTCGGGGAACGAGGCGGCTACACCTTC. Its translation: CASSRGLGERGGYTF.

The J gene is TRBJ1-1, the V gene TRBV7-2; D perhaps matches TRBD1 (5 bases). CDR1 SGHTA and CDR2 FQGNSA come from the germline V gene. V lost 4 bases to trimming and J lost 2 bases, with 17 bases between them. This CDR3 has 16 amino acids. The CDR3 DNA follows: TGTGCCAGCAGCTCCCAGGGCCCGGGGTTTAACACTGAAGCTTTCTTT. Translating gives CASSSQGPGFNTEAFF.

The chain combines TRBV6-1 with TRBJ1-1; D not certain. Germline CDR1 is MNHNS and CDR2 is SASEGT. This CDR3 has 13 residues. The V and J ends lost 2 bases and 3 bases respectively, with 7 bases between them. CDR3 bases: TGTGCCAGCAGTGAACGGTGGCACACTGAAGCTTTCTTT. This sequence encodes CASSERWHTEAFF.

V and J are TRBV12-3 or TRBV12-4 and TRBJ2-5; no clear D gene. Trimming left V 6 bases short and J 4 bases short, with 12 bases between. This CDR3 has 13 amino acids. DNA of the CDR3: TGTGCCAGCAGCCCCCCGGGCCCAGAGACCCAGTACTTC. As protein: CASSPPGPETQYF.

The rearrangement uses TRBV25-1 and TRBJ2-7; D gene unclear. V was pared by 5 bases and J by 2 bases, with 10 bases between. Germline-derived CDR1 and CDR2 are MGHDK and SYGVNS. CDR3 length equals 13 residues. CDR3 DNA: TGTGCCAGCAGTTCAATGCTCCCCTACGAGCAGTACGTC. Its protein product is CASSSMLPYEQYV.

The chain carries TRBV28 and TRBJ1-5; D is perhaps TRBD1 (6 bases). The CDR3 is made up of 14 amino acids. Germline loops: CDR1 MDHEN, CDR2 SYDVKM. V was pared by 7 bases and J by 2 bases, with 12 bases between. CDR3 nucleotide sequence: TGTGCCAGCATTCAGGGGACCGGCAATCAGCCCCAGCATTTT. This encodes CASIQGTGNQPQHF.

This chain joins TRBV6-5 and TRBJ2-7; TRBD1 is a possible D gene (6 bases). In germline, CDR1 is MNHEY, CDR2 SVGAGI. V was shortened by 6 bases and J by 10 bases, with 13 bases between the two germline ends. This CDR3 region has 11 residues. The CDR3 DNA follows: TGTGCCAGCAGAGCCACAGGGTATCAGTACGTC. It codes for CASRATGYQYV.

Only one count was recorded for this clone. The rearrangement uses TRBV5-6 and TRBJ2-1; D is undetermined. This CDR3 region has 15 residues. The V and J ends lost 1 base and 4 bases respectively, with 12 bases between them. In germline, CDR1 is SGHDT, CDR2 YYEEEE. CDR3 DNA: TGTGCCAGCAGCTTGTTCGACGGTGGGTACAATGAGCAGTTCTTC. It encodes CASSLFDGGYNEQFF.

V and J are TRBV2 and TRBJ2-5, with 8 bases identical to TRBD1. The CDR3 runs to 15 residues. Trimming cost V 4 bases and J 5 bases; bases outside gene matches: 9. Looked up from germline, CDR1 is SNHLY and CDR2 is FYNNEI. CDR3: CASSGQGARSETQYF. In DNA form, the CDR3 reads TGTGCCAGCAGTGGGCAGGGGGCGCGAAGTGAGACCCAGTACTTC.

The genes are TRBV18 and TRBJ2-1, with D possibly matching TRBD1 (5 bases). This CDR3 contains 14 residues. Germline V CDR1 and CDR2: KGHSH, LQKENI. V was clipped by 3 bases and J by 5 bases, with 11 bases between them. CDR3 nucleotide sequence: TGTGCCAGCTCACCCAGCCTGGACAACAATGAGCAGTTCTTC. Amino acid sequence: CASSPSLDNNEQFF. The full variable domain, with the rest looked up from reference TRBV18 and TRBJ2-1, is NAGVMQNPRHLVRRRGQEARLRCSPMKGHSHVYWYRQLPEEGLKFMVYLQKENIIDESGMPKERFSAEFPKEGPSILRIQQVVRGDSAAYFCASSPSLDNNEQFFGPGTRLTVL.

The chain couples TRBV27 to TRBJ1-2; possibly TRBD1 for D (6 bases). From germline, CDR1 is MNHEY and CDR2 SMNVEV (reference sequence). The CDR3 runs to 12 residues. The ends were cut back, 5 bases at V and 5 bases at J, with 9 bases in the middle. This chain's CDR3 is CASSPQGYGYTF. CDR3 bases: TGTGCCAGCAGTCCACAGGGATATGGCTACACCTTC.

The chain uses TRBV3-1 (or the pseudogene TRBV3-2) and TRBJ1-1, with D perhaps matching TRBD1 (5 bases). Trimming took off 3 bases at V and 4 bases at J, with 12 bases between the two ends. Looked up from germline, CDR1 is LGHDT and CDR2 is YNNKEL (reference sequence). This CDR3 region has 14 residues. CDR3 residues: CASSHSGSVTEAFF. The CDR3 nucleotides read TGTGCCAGCAGCCATTCAGGGAGTGTCACTGAAGCTTTCTTT.

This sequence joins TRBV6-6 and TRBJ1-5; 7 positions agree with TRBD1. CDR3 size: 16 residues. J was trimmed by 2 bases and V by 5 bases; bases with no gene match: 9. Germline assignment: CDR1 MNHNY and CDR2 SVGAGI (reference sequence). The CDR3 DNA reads TGTGCCAGCAGTCGAAGGGGGCGCGCGGGCAATCAGCCCCAGCATTTT. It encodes CASSRRGRAGNQPQHF.

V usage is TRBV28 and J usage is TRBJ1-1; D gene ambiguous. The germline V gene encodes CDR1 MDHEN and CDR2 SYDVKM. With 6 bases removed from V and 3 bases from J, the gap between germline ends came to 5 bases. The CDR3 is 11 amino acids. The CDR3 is CASRWYTEAFF. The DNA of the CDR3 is TGTGCCAGCAGGTGGTACACTGAAGCTTTCTTT.

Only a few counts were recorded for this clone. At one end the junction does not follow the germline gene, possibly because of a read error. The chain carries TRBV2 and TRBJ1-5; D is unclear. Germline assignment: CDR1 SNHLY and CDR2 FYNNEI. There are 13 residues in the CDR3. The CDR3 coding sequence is TGTGCCAGCAGTGCATCTCGGGATCAGGCCCAGCATTTT. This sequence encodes CASSASRDQAQHF. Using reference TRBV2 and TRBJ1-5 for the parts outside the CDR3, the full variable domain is EPEVTQTPSHQVTQMGQEVILRCVPISNHLYFYWYRQILGQKVEFLVSFYNNEISEKSEIFDDQFSVERPDGSNFTLKIRSTKLEDSAMYFCASSASRDQAQHFGDGTRLSIL.

Here the CDR3 reads CASSYDRNTEAFF. DNA for the CDR3: TGTGCCAGCAGTTACGACAGGAACACTGAAGCTTTCTTT. This chain connects TRBV6-5 to TRBJ1-1; possible D gene TRBD1, 5 bases. Germline V gene lookup returns CDR1 MNHEY and CDR2 SVGAGI. This CDR3 is built from 13 residues. Trimming stripped 2 bases from V and 1 base from J, with 5 bases between.

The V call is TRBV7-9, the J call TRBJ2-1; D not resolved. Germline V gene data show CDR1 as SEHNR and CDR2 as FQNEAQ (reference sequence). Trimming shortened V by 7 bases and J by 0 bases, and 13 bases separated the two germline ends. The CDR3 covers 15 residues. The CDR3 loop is CASTGYPGSYNEQFF. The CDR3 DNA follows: TGTGCCAGCACTGGCTATCCGGGCTCCTACAATGAGCAGTTCTTC. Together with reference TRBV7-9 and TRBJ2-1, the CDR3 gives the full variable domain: DTGVSQNPRHKITKRGQNVTFRCDPISEHNRLYWYRQTLGQGPEFLTYFQNEAQLEKSRLLSDRFSAERPKGSFSTLEIQRTEQGDSAMYLCASTGYPGSYNEQFFGPGTRLTVL.

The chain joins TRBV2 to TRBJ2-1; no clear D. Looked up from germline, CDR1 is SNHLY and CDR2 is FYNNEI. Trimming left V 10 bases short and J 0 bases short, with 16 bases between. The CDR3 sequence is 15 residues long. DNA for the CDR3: TGTGCCAACAAACTGGACGTAAGCTCCTACAATGAGCAGTTCTTC. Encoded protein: CANKLDVSSYNEQFF.

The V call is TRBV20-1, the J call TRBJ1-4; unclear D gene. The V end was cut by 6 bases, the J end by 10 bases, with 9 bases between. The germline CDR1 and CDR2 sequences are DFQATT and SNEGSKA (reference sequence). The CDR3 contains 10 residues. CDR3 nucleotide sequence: TGCAGTGCGGCCCGGGGAAAACTGTTTTTT. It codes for CSAARGKLFF.

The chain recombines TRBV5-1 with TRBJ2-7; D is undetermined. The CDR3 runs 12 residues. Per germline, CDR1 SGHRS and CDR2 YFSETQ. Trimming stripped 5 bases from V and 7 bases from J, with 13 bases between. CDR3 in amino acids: CASRDQLGEQYV. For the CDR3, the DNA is TGCGCCAGCAGGGACCAGCTCGGGGAGCAGTACGTC.

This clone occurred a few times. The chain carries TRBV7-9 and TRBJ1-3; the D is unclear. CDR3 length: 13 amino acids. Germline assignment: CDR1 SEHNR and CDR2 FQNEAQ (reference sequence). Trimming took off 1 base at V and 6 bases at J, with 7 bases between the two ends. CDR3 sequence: CASSLGAVNTIYF. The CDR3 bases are TGTGCCAGCAGCTTAGGGGCAGTAAACACCATATATTTT.

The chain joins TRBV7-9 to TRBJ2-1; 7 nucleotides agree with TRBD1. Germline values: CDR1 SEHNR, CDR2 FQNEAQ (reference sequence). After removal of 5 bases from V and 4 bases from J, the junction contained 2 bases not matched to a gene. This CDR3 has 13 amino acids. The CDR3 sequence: CASSLTGYNEQFF. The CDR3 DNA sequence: TGTGCCAGCAGCCTGACAGGGTACAATGAGCAGTTCTTC.

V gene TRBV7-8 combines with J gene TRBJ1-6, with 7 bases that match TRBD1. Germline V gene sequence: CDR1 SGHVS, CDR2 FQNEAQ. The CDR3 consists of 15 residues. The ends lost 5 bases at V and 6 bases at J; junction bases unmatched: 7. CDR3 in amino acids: CASSPQGVGNSPLHF. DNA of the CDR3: TGTGCCAGCAGCCCGCAGGGGGTCGGTAATTCACCCCTCCACTTT.

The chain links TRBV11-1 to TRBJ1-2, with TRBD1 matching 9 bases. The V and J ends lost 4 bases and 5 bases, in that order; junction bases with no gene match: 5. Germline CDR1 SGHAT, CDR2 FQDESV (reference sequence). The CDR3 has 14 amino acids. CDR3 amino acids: CASSSGQGRYGYTF. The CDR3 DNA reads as TGTGCCAGCAGCTCTGGACAGGGGCGGTATGGCTACACCTTC.

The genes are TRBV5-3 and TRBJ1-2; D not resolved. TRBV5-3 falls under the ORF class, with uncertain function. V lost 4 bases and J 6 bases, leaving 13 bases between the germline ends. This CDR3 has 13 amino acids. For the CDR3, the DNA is TGTGCCAGAAGCACCACTGGGGAGAATGGCTACACCTTC. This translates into CARSTTGENGYTF.

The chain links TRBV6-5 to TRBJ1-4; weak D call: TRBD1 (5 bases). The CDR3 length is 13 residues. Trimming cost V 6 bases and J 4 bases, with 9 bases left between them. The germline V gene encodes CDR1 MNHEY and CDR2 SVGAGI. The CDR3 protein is CASRKDSNEKLFF. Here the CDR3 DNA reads TGTGCCAGCAGAAAAGACAGTAATGAAAAACTGTTTTTT.